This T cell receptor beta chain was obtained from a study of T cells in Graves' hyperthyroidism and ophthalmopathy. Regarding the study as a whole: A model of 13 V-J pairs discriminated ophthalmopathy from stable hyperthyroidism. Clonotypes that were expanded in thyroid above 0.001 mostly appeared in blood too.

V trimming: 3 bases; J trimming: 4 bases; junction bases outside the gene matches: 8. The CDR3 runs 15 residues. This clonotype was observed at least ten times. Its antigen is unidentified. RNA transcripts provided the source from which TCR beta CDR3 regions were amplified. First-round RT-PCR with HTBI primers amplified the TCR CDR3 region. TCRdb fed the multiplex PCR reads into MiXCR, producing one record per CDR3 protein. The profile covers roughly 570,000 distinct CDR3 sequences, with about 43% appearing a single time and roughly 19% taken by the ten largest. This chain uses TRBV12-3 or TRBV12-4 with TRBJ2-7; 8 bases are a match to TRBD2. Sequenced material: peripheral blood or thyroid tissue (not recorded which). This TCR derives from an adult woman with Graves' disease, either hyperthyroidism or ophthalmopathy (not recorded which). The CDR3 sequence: CASSFEAGGGYEQYF. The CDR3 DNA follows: TGTGCCAGCAGTTTTGAGGCGGGAGGAGGGTACGAGCAGTACTTC.